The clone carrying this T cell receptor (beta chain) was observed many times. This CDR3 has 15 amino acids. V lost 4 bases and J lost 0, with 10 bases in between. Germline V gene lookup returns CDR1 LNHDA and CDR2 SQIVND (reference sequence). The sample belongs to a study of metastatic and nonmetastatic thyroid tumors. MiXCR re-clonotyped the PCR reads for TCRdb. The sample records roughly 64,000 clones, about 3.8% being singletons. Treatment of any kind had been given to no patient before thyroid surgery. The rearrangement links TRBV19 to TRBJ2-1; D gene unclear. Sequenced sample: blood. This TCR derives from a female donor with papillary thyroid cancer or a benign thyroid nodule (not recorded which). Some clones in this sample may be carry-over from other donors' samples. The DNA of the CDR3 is TGTGCCAGTAGTACCGTCTCATCCTCCTACAATGAGCAGTTCTTC. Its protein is CASSTVSSSYNEQFF.